The clone carrying this TCR beta chain was observed many times. Its antigen is as yet unknown. Time point of the sample: sample taken at primary tumor resection. Unsorted whole RNA of tumor, nontumor lung or frozen PBMC was sequenced. This sample is drawn from a study of spatial heterogeneity in lung cancer. Study observations and caveats: For expanded intratumoral alpha and beta TCRs, counts tracked tumor mutation counts.

TCRdb used MiXCR to reprocess the 5' RACE reads, holding one entry per CDR3 protein. The sample yields 25,000 to 30,000 distinct CDR3 sequences, about 6.6% seen once. This sequence originates from a male donor with early-stage non-small cell lung cancer. The input for sequencing was lung tumor tissue, taken at surgery.

This CDR3 reads CASSLEAMADTQYF. CDR3 nucleotide sequence: TGTGCCAGCAGCTTAGAGGCAATGGCAGATACGCAGTATTTT. The chain uses TRBV7-2 and TRBJ2-3; the D is unclear. The V gene's germline CDR1 is SGHTA and CDR2 FQGNSA. The CDR3 runs 14 residues. The V gene lost 1 base and the J gene lost 4 bases, with 9 bases spanning the gap. The full variable domain, with the rest looked up from reference TRBV7-2 and TRBJ2-3, is GAGVSQSPSNKVTEKGKDVELRCDPISGHTALYWYRQSLGQGLEFLIYFQGNSAPDKSGLPSDRFSAERTGGSVSTLTIQRTQQEDSAVYLCASSLEAMADTQYFGPGTRLTVL.